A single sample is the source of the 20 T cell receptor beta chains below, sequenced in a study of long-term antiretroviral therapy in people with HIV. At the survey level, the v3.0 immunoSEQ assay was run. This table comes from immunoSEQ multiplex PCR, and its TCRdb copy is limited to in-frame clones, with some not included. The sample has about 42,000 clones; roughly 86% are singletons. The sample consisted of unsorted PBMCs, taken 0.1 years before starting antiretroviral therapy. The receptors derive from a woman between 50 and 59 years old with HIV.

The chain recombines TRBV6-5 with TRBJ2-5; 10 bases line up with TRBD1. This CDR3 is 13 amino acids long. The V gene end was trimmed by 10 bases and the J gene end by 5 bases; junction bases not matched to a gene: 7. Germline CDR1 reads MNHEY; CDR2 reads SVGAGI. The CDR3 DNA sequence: TGTGCCACCGGGACAGGGGATTTGGAGACCCAGTACTTC. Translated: CATGTGDLETQYF.

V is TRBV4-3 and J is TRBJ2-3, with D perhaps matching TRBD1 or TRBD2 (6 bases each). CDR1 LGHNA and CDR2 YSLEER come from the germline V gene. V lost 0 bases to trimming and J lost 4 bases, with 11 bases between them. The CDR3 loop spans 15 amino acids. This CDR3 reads CASSQDRGGADTQYF. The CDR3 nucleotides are TGCGCCAGCAGCCAAGACAGGGGAGGAGCAGATACGCAGTATTTT.

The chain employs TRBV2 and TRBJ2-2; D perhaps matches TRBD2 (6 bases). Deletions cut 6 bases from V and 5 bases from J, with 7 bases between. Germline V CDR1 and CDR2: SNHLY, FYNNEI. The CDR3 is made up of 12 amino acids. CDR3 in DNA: TGTGCCAGCAGGGGGACTACCGGGGAGCTGTTTTTT. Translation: CASRGTTGELFF.

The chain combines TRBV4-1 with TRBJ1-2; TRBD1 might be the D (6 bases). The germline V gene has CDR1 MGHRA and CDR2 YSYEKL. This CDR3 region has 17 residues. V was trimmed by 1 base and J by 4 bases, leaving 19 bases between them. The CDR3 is CASSQAYTTGPSYGYTF. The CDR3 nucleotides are TGCGCCAGCAGCCAAGCGTACACGACAGGCCCATCCTATGGCTACACCTTC.

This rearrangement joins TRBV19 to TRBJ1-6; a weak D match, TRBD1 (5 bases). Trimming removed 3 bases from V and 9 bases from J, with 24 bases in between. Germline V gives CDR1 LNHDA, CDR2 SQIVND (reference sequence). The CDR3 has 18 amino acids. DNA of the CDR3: TGTGCCAGTAGTATTTTTCTAGGTGGTCGACGCGGGGGTTCACCCCTCCACTTT. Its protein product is CASSIFLGGRRGGSPLHF.

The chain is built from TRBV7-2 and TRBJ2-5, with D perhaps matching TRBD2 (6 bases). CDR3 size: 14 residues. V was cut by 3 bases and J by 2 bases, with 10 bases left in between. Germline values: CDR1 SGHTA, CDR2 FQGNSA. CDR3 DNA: TGTGCCAGCAGCTTCACGCGGGGACAAGAGACCCAGTACTTC. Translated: CASSFTRGQETQYF. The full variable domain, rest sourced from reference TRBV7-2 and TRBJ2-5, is GAGVSQSPSNKVTEKGKDVELRCDPISGHTALYWYRQSLGQGLEFLIYFQGNSAPDKSGLPSDRFSAERTGGSVSTLTIQRTQQEDSAVYLCASSFTRGQETQYFGPGTRLLVL.

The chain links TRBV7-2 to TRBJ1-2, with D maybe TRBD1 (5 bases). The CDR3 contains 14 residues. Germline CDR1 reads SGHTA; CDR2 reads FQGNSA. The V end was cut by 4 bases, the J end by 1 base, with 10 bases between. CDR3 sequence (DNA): TGTGCCAGCAGCTCGGGACTATATAACTATGGCTACACCTTC. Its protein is CASSSGLYNYGYTF.

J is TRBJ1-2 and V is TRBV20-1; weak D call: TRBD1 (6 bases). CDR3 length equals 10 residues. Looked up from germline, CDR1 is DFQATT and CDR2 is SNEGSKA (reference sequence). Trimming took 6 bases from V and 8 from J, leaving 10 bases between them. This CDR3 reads CSAAGEGYTF. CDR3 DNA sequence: TGCAGTGCGGCAGGGGAGGGCTACACCTTC.

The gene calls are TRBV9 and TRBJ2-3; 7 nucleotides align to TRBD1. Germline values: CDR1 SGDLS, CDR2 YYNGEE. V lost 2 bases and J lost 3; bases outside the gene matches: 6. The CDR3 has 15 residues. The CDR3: CASSVRDSITDTQYF. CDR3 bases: TGTGCCAGCAGCGTCCGGGACAGCATAACAGATACGCAGTATTTT.

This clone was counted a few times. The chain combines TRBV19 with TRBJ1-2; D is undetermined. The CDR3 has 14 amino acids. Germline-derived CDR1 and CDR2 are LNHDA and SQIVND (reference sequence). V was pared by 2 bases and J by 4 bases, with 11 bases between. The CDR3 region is CASSISYRLYGYTF. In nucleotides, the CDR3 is TGTGCCAGTAGTATAAGTTACAGACTCTATGGCTACACCTTC.

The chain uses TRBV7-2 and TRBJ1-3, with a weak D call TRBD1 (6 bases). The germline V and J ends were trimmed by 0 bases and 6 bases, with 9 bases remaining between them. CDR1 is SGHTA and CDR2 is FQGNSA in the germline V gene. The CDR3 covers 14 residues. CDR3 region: CASSLAGGANTIYF. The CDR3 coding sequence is TGTGCCAGCAGCTTAGCGGGGGGGGCAAACACCATATATTTT.

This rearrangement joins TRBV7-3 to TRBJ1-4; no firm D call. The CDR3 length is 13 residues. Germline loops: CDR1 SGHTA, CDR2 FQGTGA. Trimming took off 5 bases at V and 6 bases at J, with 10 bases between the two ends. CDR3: CASSVEPHEKLFF. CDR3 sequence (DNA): TGTGCCAGCAGCGTCGAGCCCCATGAAAAACTGTTTTTT.

CDR3 region: CASSLIGGQETQYF. The CDR3 DNA reads as TGTGCCAGCAGCCTGATCGGGGGGCAAGAGACCCAGTACTTC. V usage is TRBV7-2 and J usage is TRBJ2-5, with 7 bases matching TRBD2. CDR1 and CDR2 from the germline V gene are SGHTA and FQGNSA. V dropped 5 bases and J dropped 2; count of bases not matched to a gene: 5. This CDR3 has 14 amino acids.

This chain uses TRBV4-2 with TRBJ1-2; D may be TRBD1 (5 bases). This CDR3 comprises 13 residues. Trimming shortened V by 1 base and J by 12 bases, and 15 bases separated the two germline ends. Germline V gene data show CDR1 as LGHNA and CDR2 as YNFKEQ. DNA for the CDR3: TGTGCCAGCAGCCAAGGCGGACGCGAGGGGAACACCTTC. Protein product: CASSQGGREGNTF.

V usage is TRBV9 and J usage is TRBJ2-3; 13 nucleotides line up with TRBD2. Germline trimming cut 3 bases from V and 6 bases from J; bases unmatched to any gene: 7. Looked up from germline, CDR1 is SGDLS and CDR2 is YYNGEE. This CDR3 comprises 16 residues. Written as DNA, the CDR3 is TGTGCCAGCAGCGCCGGGACTAGCGGGGTCTCGGATACGCAGTATTTT. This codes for CASSAGTSGVSDTQYF.

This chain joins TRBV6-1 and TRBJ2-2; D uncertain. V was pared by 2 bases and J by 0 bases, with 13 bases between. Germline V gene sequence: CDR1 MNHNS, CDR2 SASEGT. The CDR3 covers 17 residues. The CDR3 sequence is CASSEIRATSNTGELFF. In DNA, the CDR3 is TGTGCCAGCAGTGAAATTCGGGCCACATCGAACACCGGGGAGCTGTTTTTT.

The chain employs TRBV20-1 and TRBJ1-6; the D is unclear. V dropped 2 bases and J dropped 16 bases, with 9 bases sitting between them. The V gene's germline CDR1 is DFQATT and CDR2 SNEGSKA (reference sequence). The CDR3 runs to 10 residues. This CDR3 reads CSARLLALHF. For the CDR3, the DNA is TGCAGTGCTAGACTCTTGGCTCTCCACTTT.

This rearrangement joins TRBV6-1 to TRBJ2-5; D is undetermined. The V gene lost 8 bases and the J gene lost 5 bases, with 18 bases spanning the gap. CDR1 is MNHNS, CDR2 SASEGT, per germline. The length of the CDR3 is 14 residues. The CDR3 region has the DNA TGTGCCAGCCAACCTCGGCTAGTAGTTGAGACCCAGTACTTC. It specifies CASQPRLVVETQYF.

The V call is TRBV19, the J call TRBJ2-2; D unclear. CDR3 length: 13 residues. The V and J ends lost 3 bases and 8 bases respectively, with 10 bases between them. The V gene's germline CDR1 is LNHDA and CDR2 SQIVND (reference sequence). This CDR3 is CASSIGLNGELFF. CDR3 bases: TGTGCCAGTAGTATTGGCCTCAATGGGGAGCTGTTTTTT.

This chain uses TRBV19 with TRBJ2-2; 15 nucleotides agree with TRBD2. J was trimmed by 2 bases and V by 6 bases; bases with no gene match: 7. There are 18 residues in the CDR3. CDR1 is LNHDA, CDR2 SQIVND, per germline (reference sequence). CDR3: CASRPGLAGGPNTGELFF. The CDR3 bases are TGTGCCAGTAGACCCGGACTAGCGGGGGGGCCAAACACCGGGGAGCTGTTTTTT.